The present entry profiles one T cell receptor beta chain with its context. Its antigen is undetermined. A junction boundary mismatches the germline segment, possibly from a read error. Germline loops: CDR1 MNHEY, CDR2 SVGAGI. This CDR3 spans 14 amino acids. TCRdb re-called the reads with MiXCR, one entry per CDR3 protein. The sample records about a million distinct CDR3 sequences, 30% to 40% being singletons. This record comes from a study of T cell repertoires in cytomegalovirus infection. Study-level background: CMV epitopes that were recently identified and HLA-C-restricted were used alongside well-studied HLA-B-restricted ones.

Study results and limitations: HLA-C-restricted CMV-specific TCR beta clonotypes prevailed in the ex vivo response.

This TCR was sampled from a human donor in good health (CMV status not recorded). Some clones in this sample may be carry-over from other donors' samples. This sequence joins TRBV6-5 and TRBJ2-1, with D possibly being TRBD1 or TRBD2 (6 bases each). The input for sequencing was cultured CD8+ T cells from PBMCs, taken from culture after CMV antigen stimulation. CDR3 loop: CASSYSGGYDEQFF. The CDR3 nucleotides are TGTGCCAGCAGTTACTCGGGGGGCTACGATGAGCAGTTCTTC.